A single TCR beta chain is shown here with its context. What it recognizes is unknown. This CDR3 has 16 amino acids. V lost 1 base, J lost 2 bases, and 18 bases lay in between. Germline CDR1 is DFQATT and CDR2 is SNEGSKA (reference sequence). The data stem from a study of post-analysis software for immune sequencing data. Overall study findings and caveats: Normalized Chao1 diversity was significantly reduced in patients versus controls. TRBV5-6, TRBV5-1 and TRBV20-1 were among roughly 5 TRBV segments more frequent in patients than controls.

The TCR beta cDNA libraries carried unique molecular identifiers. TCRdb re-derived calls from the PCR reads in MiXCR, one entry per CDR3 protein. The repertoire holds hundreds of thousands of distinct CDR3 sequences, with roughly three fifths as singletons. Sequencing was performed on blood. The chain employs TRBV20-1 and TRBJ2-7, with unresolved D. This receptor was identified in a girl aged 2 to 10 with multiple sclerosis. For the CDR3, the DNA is TGCAGTGCTAGAGCTCCTCGGACGGCCAGCGCCTACGAGCAGTACTTC. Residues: CSARAPRTASAYEQYF.